The 7 T cell receptor beta chains presented below share a single source sample, sequenced in a study of Ad26.COV2.S vaccination and SARS-CoV-2 variants (dated by TCRdb to the early 2020s). The library was made by the immunoSEQ multiplex PCR assay. TCRdb carries this immuneACCESS record with in-frame sequences only. Its versions omit some clonotypes, under half of them owing to an unresolved V gene in the studies checked, with the rest unexplained. Across this sample there are about 410,000 clones, with 92% seen only once. More than 1.5% of the sample is in the top ten clones. The sample's treatment or condition label is to be understood as: roughly 18 received Ad26.COV2.S at low or high dose, single or two shots; a few received placebo; per-sample allocation not given. Repertoires of vaccine and placebo recipients were sequenced from samples collected on day 63 after the first injection. Source: peripheral blood, taken in a trial of Ad26.COV2.S vaccine versus placebo. The receptors were gathered from a person aged 18-65 years who received the Ad26.COV2.S COVID-19 vaccine or a placebo.

The rearrangement links TRBV18 to TRBJ2-7, with D perhaps TRBD1 (6 bases). Trimming left V 3 bases short and J 5 bases short, with 17 bases between. Looked up from germline, CDR1 is KGHSH and CDR2 is LQKENI. The CDR3 contains 15 residues. DNA for the CDR3: TGTGCCAGCTCACCGAGCAGGGGTTCTCGGAACGAGCAGTACTTC. Its protein is CASSPSRGSRNEQYF. The full variable domain, completed using reference TRBV18 and TRBJ2-7, is NAGVMQNPRHLVRRRGQEARLRCSPMKGHSHVYWYRQLPEEGLKFMVYLQKENIIDESGMPKERFSAEFPKEGPSILRIQQVVRGDSAAYFCASSPSRGSRNEQYFGPGTRLTVT.

The rearrangement links TRBV5-1 to TRBJ2-7, with 10 bases fitting TRBD1. Looked up from germline, CDR1 is SGHRS and CDR2 is YFSETQ. The CDR3 is 15 residues long. Trimming cost V 2 bases and J 4 bases; bases outside gene matches: 6. In DNA form, the CDR3 reads TGCGCCAGCAGCTTCCTAGGGACAGGGGTGTACGAGCAGTACTTC. Amino acid sequence: CASSFLGTGVYEQYF.

The rearrangement uses TRBV14 and TRBJ1-1; no clear D gene. V was shortened by 3 bases and J by 0 bases, with 17 bases between the two germline ends. CDR3 length: 17 residues. From germline, CDR1 is SGHDN and CDR2 FVKESK. Written as DNA, the CDR3 is TGTGCCAGCAGCCAGGAAGGGTTGACCGTTCTGAACACTGAAGCTTTCTTT. Its translation is CASSQEGLTVLNTEAFF. The full variable domain, rest sourced from reference TRBV14 and TRBJ1-1, is EAGVTQFPSHSVIEKGQTVTLRCDPISGHDNLYWYRRVMGKEIKFLLHFVKESKQDESGMPNNRFLAERTGGTYSTLKVQPAELEDSGVYFCASSQEGLTVLNTEAFFGQGTRLTVV.

This rearrangement joins TRBV5-1 to TRBJ2-7; 12 nucleotides line up with TRBD1. Germline V gene sequence: CDR1 SGHRS, CDR2 YFSETQ. The length of the CDR3 is 15 residues. V shed 4 bases and J 6 bases; nucleotides not matched to a gene: 8. The CDR3 loop reads CASSPGTGGFLEQYF. DNA for the CDR3: TGCGCCAGCAGCCCTGGGACAGGGGGCTTTCTCGAGCAGTACTTC.

This rearrangement joins TRBV7-2 to TRBJ2-5; D is possibly TRBD1 (5 bases). The germline V and J ends were trimmed by 5 bases and 10 bases, with 11 bases remaining between them. CDR1 is SGHTA, CDR2 FQGNSA, per germline. This CDR3 is built from 11 residues. CDR3 residues: CASSGAWGQYF. CDR3 sequence (DNA): TGTGCCAGCAGCGGGGCCTGGGGCCAGTACTTC.

The chain is built from TRBV6-4 and TRBJ2-2; possible D gene TRBD1, 6 bases. Germline V gene lookup returns CDR1 MRHNA and CDR2 SNTAGT. The CDR3 has 14 residues. Trimming pared 5 bases from V and 3 bases from J, leaving 10 bases between. The CDR3 reads CASSRKGDTGELFF. CDR3 nucleotides: TGTGCCAGCAGTCGGAAGGGGGACACCGGGGAGCTGTTTTTT.

The V gene is TRBV18, the J gene TRBJ2-7, with unresolved D. Trimming pared 1 base from V and 5 bases from J, leaving 15 bases between. This CDR3 is 15 amino acids long. CDR1 is KGHSH and CDR2 is LQKENI in the germline V gene. The CDR3 reads CASSPQGVQLNEQYF. CDR3 bases: TGTGCCAGCTCACCACAGGGTGTTCAGTTGAACGAGCAGTACTTC. The full variable domain, rest sourced from reference TRBV18 and TRBJ2-7, is NAGVMQNPRHLVRRRGQEARLRCSPMKGHSHVYWYRQLPEEGLKFMVYLQKENIIDESGMPKERFSAEFPKEGPSILRIQQVVRGDSAAYFCASSPQGVQLNEQYFGPGTRLTVT.